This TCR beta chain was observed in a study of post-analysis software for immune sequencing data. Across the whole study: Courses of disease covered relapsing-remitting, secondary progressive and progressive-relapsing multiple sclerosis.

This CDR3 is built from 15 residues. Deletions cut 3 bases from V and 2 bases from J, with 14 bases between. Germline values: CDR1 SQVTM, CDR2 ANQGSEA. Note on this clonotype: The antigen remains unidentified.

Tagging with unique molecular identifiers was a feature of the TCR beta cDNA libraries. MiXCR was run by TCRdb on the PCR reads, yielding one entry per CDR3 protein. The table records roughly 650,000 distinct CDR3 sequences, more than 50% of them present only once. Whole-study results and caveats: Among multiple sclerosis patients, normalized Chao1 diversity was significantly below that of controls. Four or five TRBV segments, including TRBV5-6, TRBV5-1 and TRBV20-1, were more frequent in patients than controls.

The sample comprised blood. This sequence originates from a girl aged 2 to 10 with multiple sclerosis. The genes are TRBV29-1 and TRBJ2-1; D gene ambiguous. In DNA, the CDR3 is TGCAGCGTTGATTTCGGGCCGGTTCCCTACAATGAGCAGTTCTTC. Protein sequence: CSVDFGPVPYNEQFF.